This T cell receptor (beta chain) was captured in a study of T cell responses to AZD1222 COVID-19 vaccine (dated by TCRdb to 2020 to 2022). For the wider study: AZD1222 recipients whose second dose came at about 4 weeks and those whose second dose came at about 12 weeks were combined into one group, since spike-specific TCR depth and breadth did not differ between the two schedules. A total of 230 to 250 trial participants underwent TCR sequencing, of whom roughly 210 had received two doses of AZD1222 and about 25 had received two doses of the MenACWY control vaccine. Trial participants were enrolled into age subgroups of 18-55, 56-69 and 70-plus years, which contained around 150, 29 and 61 TCR-sequenced participants, respectively. What the work shows at the level of the full study, not this receptor alone: Participants were mostly white British, with more females than males. The authors suggested clonal diversity may have been underestimated. Spike-specific TCR breadth and depth rose significantly after two AZD1222 doses compared with day 0 and with MenACWY recipients. The whole spike protein was spanned by vaccine-associated CD4 TCRs, and dominant responses were seen in regions 160-218 and 743-854. Conclusions about previously exposed vaccinees are limited because only six or seven AZD1222 recipients were SARS-CoV-2 seropositive at baseline. In the small 56-69-year group, the increase in depth fell short of significance, most likely because of low power. Reportedly, close to half of the unique spike-specific TCRs recognized epitopes lying outside the regions that are mutated in the B.1.351 and B.1.1.7 variants. No day 14 peak-response samples were available, so repertoires were characterized only after the peak T cell response.

According to the study, the label for this sample's time point signals: baseline before first vaccination. Vaccinee samples came from UK trials COV001 and COV002, including a single-blind randomized controlled phase 2/3 trial of AZD1222 (ChAdOx1 nCoV-19) in healthy adults. For TCRbeta chain sequencing, PBMC samples from trial participants were taken at day 0 and at day 28 after the second dose. Comment on this clone: Its antigen is unknown. Nothing much larger sits one base from this clone, and base qualities are not available.

The CDR3 regions of human TCRbeta chains were analyzed by immunosequencing. The study's own analysis went as follows. Repertoire TCRs were checked for matches against a reference library of SARS-CoV-2-specific TCRs that had been generated using the MIRA antigen-specificity platform. Breadth meant the fraction of unique TCRs that were SARS-CoV-2-associated, whereas depth meant the fraction of total T cells that were SARS-CoV-2-associated. Each spike-specific TCR was assigned to its reactive spike region and to a CD4 or CD8 class using the MIRA data. Log10-transformed breadth and depth values were compared by one-way ANOVA with Sidak's multiple comparisons tests. Drawn from immuneACCESS, this table holds only the in-frame rearrangements with V and J called that TCRdb kept. Clones are partly lost; checked studies trace under half to an unresolved V gene and leave the rest unexplained. That table furnishes V, J and clone size, whereas the DNA furnished D and trimming. This sample gives approximately 130,000 clones in total; roughly 90% of them show up just once. The ten largest clones take up 1.5% to 2% of the sample.

The germline V gene encodes CDR1 LGHDT and CDR2 YNNKEL (reference sequence). The CDR3 covers 14 residues, taking in both the cysteine and the phenylalanine. Only the CDR3 portion is preserved as DNA: 42 bases, with reading frame beginning at the first base. V and J are truncated by 3 bases and 1 base respectively, leaving an intervening sequence of 9 bases. This specimen was peripheral blood, taken on day 0 of AZD1222 vaccination. Recombination linked TRBV3-1 (or the pseudogene TRBV3-2) to TRBJ1-1, with no reliable assignment of the D segment. The source of this sequence is an adult in good health. Here is the DNA: TGTGCCAGCAGCCATAGTGGTACGAACACTGAAGCTTTCTTT. Translated, this is CASSHSGTNTEAFF.